Each of the 29 T cell receptor beta chains below was sequenced from the same sample in a study of OX40 agonist ivuxolimab in advanced cancers. Method: immunoSEQ multiplex PCR; TCRdb's copy keeps in-frame clones and lacks some. The sample shows some 18,000 clones, roughly 84% of them seen only once. Specimen: CD4+ or CD8+ T cells sorted from blood, collected in a trial of the OX40 agonist ivuxolimab. The receptor source for this set is an adult with an advanced solid tumor such as melanoma, head and neck, liver or kidney cancer.

This clone showed up just once. V usage is TRBV28 and J usage is TRBJ1-4; D is perhaps TRBD1 (6 bases). The germline gives CDR1 MDHEN, CDR2 SYDVKM. V shed 2 bases and J shed 7 bases, with 11 bases lying between them. This CDR3 is built from 14 residues. CDR3 nucleotide sequence: TGTGCCAGCAGTTTAAGGACAGTAATTGAAAAACTGTTTTTT. Translated, it gives CASSLRTVIEKLFF.

This clone was seen more than once but under ten times. The V and J genes are TRBV7-9 and TRBJ2-1; D unclear. CDR3 length: 14 amino acids. Germline V gives CDR1 SEHNR, CDR2 FQNEAQ (reference sequence). V dropped 1 base and J dropped 4 bases, with 8 bases sitting between them. Written as DNA, the CDR3 is TGTGCCAGCAGCTTAGTACAGAATTACAATGAGCAGTTCTTC. Residues: CASSLVQNYNEQFF.

This chain uses TRBV2 with TRBJ2-7; no clear D. V was trimmed by 9 bases and J by 3 bases, leaving 9 bases between them. Germline CDR1 and CDR2: SNHLY and FYNNEI. The CDR3 runs 11 residues. The CDR3 nucleotides are TGTGCCAGTATCGCCAACTACGAGCAGTACTTC. Translated, it gives CASIANYEQYF. Full variable domain (remainder filled in from reference TRBV2 and TRBJ2-7): EPEVTQTPSHQVTQMGQEVILRCVPISNHLYFYWYRQILGQKVEFLVSFYNNEISEKSEIFDDQFSVERPDGSNFTLKIRSTKLEDSAMYFCASIANYEQYFGPGTRLTVT.

The rearrangement uses TRBV30 and TRBJ1-3; D uncertain. Germline assignment: CDR1 GTSNPN and CDR2 SVGIG (reference sequence). The V end was cut by 3 bases, the J end by 6 bases, with 3 bases between. The CDR3 has 10 amino acids. Written as DNA, the CDR3 is TGTGCCTGGAGCGAAAACACCATATATTTT. This sequence encodes CAWSENTIYF.

The V gene is TRBV25-1, the J gene TRBJ2-7, with D hard to call. Germline CDR1 reads MGHDK; CDR2 reads SYGVNS. Between the trimmed V and J ends, which lost 6 bases and 0 bases, there was a span of 6 bases. The CDR3 runs 12 residues. The CDR3 DNA follows: TGTGCCAGCAGACATTCCTCCTACGAGCAGTACTTC. Protein product: CASRHSSYEQYF.

The genes are TRBV4-1 and TRBJ2-3; D may correspond to TRBD1 or TRBD2 (5 bases each). CDR3 size: 14 residues. The V and J ends lost 4 bases and 1 base respectively, with 9 bases between them. Germline V gives CDR1 MGHRA, CDR2 YSYEKL. The CDR3 DNA is TGCGCCAGCAGCCCCTTGGGGGGCACAGATACGCAGTATTTT. Its protein is CASSPLGGTDTQYF.

The gene calls are TRBV7-9 and TRBJ1-2; TRBD1 might be the D (6 bases). The ends were cut back, 1 base at V and 4 bases at J, with 10 bases in the middle. The CDR3 is made up of 14 amino acids. CDR1 is SEHNR and CDR2 is FQNEAQ in the germline V gene (reference sequence). The CDR3 DNA reads as TGTGCCAGCAGCTTAGAACGAGGGGGCTATGGCTACACCTTC. This gives the protein CASSLERGGYGYTF.

This clone was seen a handful of times. The chain links TRBV25-1 to TRBJ2-7; D may be TRBD2 (5 bases). The V gene lost 5 bases and the J gene lost 7 bases, with 15 bases spanning the gap. CDR1 MGHDK and CDR2 SYGVNS come from the germline V gene. The CDR3 runs to 13 residues. Here the CDR3 DNA reads TGTGCCAGCAGTAATCCTGGTCGGGGAGAGCAGTACTTC. Encoded protein: CASSNPGRGEQYF.

This chain joins TRBV7-9 and TRBJ2-2; tentative D call: TRBD1 (6 bases). This CDR3 is built from 15 residues. The germline V and J ends were trimmed by 3 bases and 4 bases, with 12 bases remaining between them. Germline loops: CDR1 SEHNR, CDR2 FQNEAQ (reference sequence). CDR3 protein: CASSFPGEFTGELFF. In DNA, the CDR3 is TGTGCCAGCAGCTTCCCAGGGGAGTTCACCGGGGAGCTGTTTTTT.

V gene TRBV5-1 combines with J gene TRBJ2-7, with TRBD1 identical over 7 bases. The germline V gene encodes CDR1 SGHRS and CDR2 YFSETQ. CDR3 length: 14 amino acids. V was pared by 3 bases and J by 0 bases, with 3 bases of the junction left unmatched. CDR3 nucleotide sequence: TGCGCCAGCAGCTGGGGGACAGACTCCTACGAGCAGTACTTC. Amino acid sequence: CASSWGTDSYEQYF.

V usage is TRBV6-4 and J usage is TRBJ1-1; D perhaps matches TRBD1 (5 bases). Trimming took off 3 bases at V and 6 bases at J, with 11 bases between the two ends. The CDR3 spans 13 residues. Germline values: CDR1 MRHNA, CDR2 SNTAGT. CDR3 DNA sequence: TGTGCCAGCAGTGAGGGGCCGGGGGCTGAAGCTTTCTTT. Translating gives CASSEGPGAEAFF.

This clone was detected only once. The V gene is TRBV28, the J gene TRBJ1-1; D is perhaps TRBD1 (6 bases). The V and J ends lost 5 bases and 0 bases respectively, with 13 bases between them. Germline values: CDR1 MDHEN, CDR2 SYDVKM. This CDR3 has 15 residues. CDR3 nucleotides: TGTGCCAGCAGTCCTCCGACAGGAATGAACACTGAAGCTTTCTTT. Its protein product is CASSPPTGMNTEAFF. Full variable domain (remainder filled in from reference TRBV28 and TRBJ1-1): DVKVTQSSRYLVKRTGEKVFLECVQDMDHENMFWYRQDPGLGLRLIYFSYDVKMKEKGDIPEGYSVSREKKERFSLILESASTNQTSMYLCASSPPTGMNTEAFFGQGTRLTVV.

The V and J genes are TRBV4-2 and TRBJ2-6; D unclear. CDR3 length equals 15 residues. The germline V gene encodes CDR1 LGHNA and CDR2 YNFKEQ. V lost 2 bases, J lost 0 bases, and 5 bases lay in between. The CDR3: CASSQQISGANVLTF. As DNA, the CDR3 is TGTGCCAGCAGCCAACAGATCTCTGGGGCCAACGTCCTGACTTTC.

This clone is a singleton in its sample. The chain combines TRBV27 with TRBJ1-3, with D possibly TRBD1 on 6 matching bases. The CDR3 runs 16 residues. Germline assignment: CDR1 MNHEY and CDR2 SMNVEV (reference sequence). V lost 0 bases and J 3 bases, leaving 12 bases between the germline ends. The CDR3 here is CASSLSGGGYGNTIYF. As DNA, the CDR3 is TGTGCCAGCAGTTTATCAGGGGGAGGATATGGAAACACCATATATTTT.

This clone was counted a few times. The V call is TRBV28, the J call TRBJ1-2; D call uncertain. Trimming removed 2 bases at V and 7 bases at J, with 14 bases between. CDR1 MDHEN and CDR2 SYDVKM come from the germline V gene. There are 14 residues in the CDR3. The CDR3 DNA is TGTGCCAGCAGTTTAATCGGGTTTGGTCTTGGCTACACCTTC. Its protein product is CASSLIGFGLGYTF.

By its share, this clone is medium-sized. CDR3 loop: CASSSNTGELFF. The CDR3 DNA is TGTGCCAGCAGCTCAAACACCGGGGAGCTGTTTTTT. The chain is built from TRBV7-6 and TRBJ2-2, with D uncertain. V gave up 4 bases and J gave up 2 bases, with 2 bases separating them. The CDR3 covers 12 residues. Germline V gives CDR1 SGHVS, CDR2 FNYEAQ.

J is TRBJ1-2 and V is TRBV6-5; D unclear. The CDR3 has 13 amino acids. V was pared by 0 bases and J by 7 bases, with 9 bases between. Per germline, CDR1 MNHEY and CDR2 SVGAGI. CDR3 nucleotides: TGTGCCAGCAGTTACTCTACACTTTTTGGCTACACCTTC. Protein product: CASSYSTLFGYTF.

V gene TRBV18 combines with J gene TRBJ2-7; TRBD1 might be the D (6 bases). The germline V gene encodes CDR1 KGHSH and CDR2 LQKENI. This CDR3 region has 16 residues. V was shortened by 3 bases and J by 3 bases, with 18 bases between the two germline ends. CDR3 loop: CASSPNDRRRYYEQYF. The CDR3 DNA reads TGTGCCAGCTCACCGAACGACAGGCGGAGATACTACGAGCAGTACTTC.

V gene TRBV5-4 combines with J gene TRBJ1-2; 11 bases are shared with TRBD1. The CDR3 runs to 17 residues. The germline gives CDR1 SGHNT, CDR2 YYREEE (reference sequence). Trimming cost V 7 bases and J 0 bases; bases outside gene matches: 11. CDR3 residues: CASGLGGTGGSNYGYTF. For the CDR3, the DNA is TGTGCCAGCGGCCTGGGGGGGACAGGGGGATCTAACTATGGCTACACCTTC.

J is TRBJ1-2 and V is TRBV9; TRBD1 agrees at 8 bases. Germline CDR1 and CDR2: SGDLS and YYNGEE. The CDR3 has 14 amino acids. With 4 bases clipped from V and 8 bases from J, the junction kept 10 bases outside the gene matches. CDR3 nucleotide sequence: TGTGCCAGCAGCCCCCCAGGGGGCGCGTTCGGCTACACCTTC. Encoded protein: CASSPPGGAFGYTF.

This clone was observed a single time. The rearrangement links TRBV27 to TRBJ1-5, with a possible D match to TRBD1 (5 bases). The CDR3 runs 15 residues. The germline gives CDR1 MNHEY, CDR2 SMNVEV (reference sequence). The V gene lost 6 bases and the J gene lost 3 bases, with 15 bases spanning the gap. The CDR3 loop reads CASSSSAGNNQPQHF. The CDR3 DNA is TGTGCCAGCAGCTCGAGCGCAGGGAACAATCAGCCCCAGCATTTT.

This chain connects TRBV6-5 to TRBJ1-6; no reliable D call. Per the germline V gene, CDR1 is MNHEY and CDR2 is SVGAGI. The CDR3 loop spans 15 amino acids. V was pared by 5 bases and J by 5 bases, with 13 bases between. DNA for the CDR3: TGTGCCAGCAGTGCGGTCAGTTTGGATAATTCACCCCTCCACTTT. Amino acids: CASSAVSLDNSPLHF.

Note on this clone: Within the sample, other DNA sequences also encode this same CDR3. V is TRBV9 and J is TRBJ1-2, with TRBD1 identical over 7 bases. From germline, CDR1 is SGDLS and CDR2 YYNGEE. The ends lost 4 bases at V and 3 bases at J; junction bases unmatched: 6. The CDR3 contains 14 residues. CDR3 in amino acids: CASSPDRVDYGYTF. CDR3 nucleotides: TGTGCCAGCAGCCCAGACAGGGTCGACTATGGCTACACCTTC.

This rearrangement joins TRBV15 to TRBJ2-7; tentative D call: TRBD2 (5 bases). Trimming stripped 3 bases from V and 7 bases from J, with 22 bases between. CDR1 LNHNV and CDR2 YYDKDF come from the germline V gene (reference sequence). CDR3 length: 16 residues. The DNA of the CDR3 is TGTGCCACCAGCAGGGGTAGAACGGGGTCTTACAGAGAGCAGTACTTC. Protein sequence: CATSRGRTGSYREQYF.

The gene calls are TRBV5-1 and TRBJ1-2; TRBD1 matches 8 bases. The CDR3 is made up of 14 amino acids. With 3 bases clipped from V and 3 bases from J, the junction kept 4 bases outside the gene matches. The germline V gene has CDR1 SGHRS and CDR2 YFSETQ. The CDR3 loop reads CASSSDRAYYGYTF. The CDR3, as DNA: TGCGCCAGCAGCTCGGACAGGGCCTACTATGGCTACACCTTC.

The J gene is TRBJ2-7, the V gene TRBV11-2; D unresolved. There are 12 residues in the CDR3. CDR1 is SGHAT and CDR2 is FQNNGV in the germline V gene. V lost 1 base to trimming and J lost 7 bases, with 8 bases between them. In DNA, the CDR3 is TGTGCCAGCAGCTTAGTTTTAAGAGAGCAGTACTTC. Its translation: CASSLVLREQYF.

The V and J genes are TRBV5-1 and TRBJ2-1; TRBD1 is a possible D gene (6 bases). CDR1 is SGHRS, CDR2 YFSETQ, per germline. V gave up 1 base and J gave up 0 bases, with 14 bases separating them. The CDR3 loop spans 17 amino acids. The CDR3 DNA sequence: TGCGCCAGCAGCTTGCAGGGGTCCTCTAGCTCCTACAATGAGCAGTTCTTC. Translation: CASSLQGSSSSYNEQFF.

The chain couples TRBV11-2 to TRBJ1-3, with D maybe TRBD1 (6 bases). The CDR3 covers 13 residues. V was cut by 5 bases and J by 7 bases, with 12 bases left in between. Germline V CDR1 and CDR2: SGHAT, FQNNGV. For the CDR3, the DNA is TGTGCCAGCAGCCCAGTAGGGGGGAACACCATATATTTT. As protein: CASSPVGGNTIYF.

The chain joins TRBV5-6 to TRBJ1-1; 7 nucleotides line up with TRBD1. J was trimmed by 6 bases and V by 2 bases; bases with no gene match: 7. The CDR3 spans 14 residues. In germline, CDR1 is SGHDT, CDR2 YYEEEE. CDR3 region: CASSLRGPIPEAFF. The CDR3 nucleotides read TGTGCCAGCAGCTTAAGGGGGCCTATCCCTGAAGCTTTCTTT.